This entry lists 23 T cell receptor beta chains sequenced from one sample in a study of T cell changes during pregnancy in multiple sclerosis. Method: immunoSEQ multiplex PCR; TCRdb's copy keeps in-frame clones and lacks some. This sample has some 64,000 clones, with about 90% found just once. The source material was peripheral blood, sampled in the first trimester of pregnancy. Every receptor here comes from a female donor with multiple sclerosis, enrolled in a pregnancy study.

The CDR3 spells CASSLGQDLYEQYF. The CDR3 nucleotides read TGTGCCAGCAGCTTAGGACAGGACCTCTACGAGCAGTACTTC. The chain combines TRBV5-6 with TRBJ2-7; TRBD1 matches 7 bases. The trim removed 2 bases at V and 3 bases at J, leaving 5 bases unmatched. In germline, CDR1 is SGHDT, CDR2 YYEEEE. The CDR3 spans 14 residues.

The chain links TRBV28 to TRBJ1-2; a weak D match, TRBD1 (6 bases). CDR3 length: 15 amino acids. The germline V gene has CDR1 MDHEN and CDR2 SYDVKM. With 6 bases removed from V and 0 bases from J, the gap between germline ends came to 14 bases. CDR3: CASRPDRISNYGYTF. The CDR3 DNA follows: TGTGCCAGCAGGCCTGACAGGATCTCTAACTATGGCTACACCTTC.

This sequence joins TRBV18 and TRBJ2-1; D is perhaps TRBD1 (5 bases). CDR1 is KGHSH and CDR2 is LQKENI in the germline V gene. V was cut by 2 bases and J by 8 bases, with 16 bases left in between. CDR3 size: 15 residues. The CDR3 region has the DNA TGTGCCAGCTCACCAGTCCCCGCCTTCAGGGATGAGCAGTTCTTC. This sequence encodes CASSPVPAFRDEQFF.

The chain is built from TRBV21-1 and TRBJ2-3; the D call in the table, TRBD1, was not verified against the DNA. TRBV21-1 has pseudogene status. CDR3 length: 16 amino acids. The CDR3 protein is CASSKEDDRGPDTQYF. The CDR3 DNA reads TGTGCCAGCAGCAAAGAGGATGACAGGGGCCCAGATACGCAGTATTTT.

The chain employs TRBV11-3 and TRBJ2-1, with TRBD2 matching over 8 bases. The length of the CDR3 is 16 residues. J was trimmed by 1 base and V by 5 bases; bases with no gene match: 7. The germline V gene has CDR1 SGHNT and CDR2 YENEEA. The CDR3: CASSIIAGQSYNEQFF. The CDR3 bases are TGTGCCAGCAGCATAATAGCGGGGCAGTCCTACAATGAGCAGTTCTTC.

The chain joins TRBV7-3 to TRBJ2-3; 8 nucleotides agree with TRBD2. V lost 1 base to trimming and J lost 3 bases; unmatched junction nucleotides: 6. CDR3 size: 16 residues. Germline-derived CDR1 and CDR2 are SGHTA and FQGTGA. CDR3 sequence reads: CASSLKLAEKTDTQYF. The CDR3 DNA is TGTGCCAGCAGCTTAAAACTAGCGGAGAAAACAGATACGCAGTATTTT.

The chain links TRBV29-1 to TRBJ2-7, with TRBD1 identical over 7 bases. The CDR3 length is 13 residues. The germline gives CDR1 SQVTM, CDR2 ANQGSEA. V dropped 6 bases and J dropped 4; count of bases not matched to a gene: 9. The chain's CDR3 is CSVVNPGQYEQYF. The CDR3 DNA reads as TGCAGCGTCGTTAACCCGGGACAGTACGAGCAGTACTTC.

CDR3 loop: CASSQELGGTYNEQFF. CDR3 nucleotides: TGCGCCAGCAGCCAAGAGTTGGGGGGAACTTACAATGAGCAGTTCTTC. V and J are TRBV4-3 and TRBJ2-1, with D possibly matching TRBD2 (6 bases). The CDR3 totals 16 residues. CDR1 and CDR2 from the germline V gene are LGHNA and YSLEER. V was clipped by 0 bases and J by 4 bases, with 13 bases between them.

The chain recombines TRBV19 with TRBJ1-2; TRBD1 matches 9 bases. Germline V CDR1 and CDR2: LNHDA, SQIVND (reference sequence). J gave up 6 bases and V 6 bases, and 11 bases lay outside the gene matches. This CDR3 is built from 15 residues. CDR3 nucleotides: TGTGCCAGTAGCCAGGACAGGGGTCTTCGGAATGGCTACACCTTC. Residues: CASSQDRGLRNGYTF. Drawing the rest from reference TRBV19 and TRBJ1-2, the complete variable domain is DGGITQSPKYLFRKEGQNVTLSCEQNLNHDAMYWYRQDPGQGLRLIYYSQIVNDFQKGDIAEGYSVSREKKESFPLTVTSAQKNPTAFYLCASSQDRGLRNGYTFGSGTRLTVV.

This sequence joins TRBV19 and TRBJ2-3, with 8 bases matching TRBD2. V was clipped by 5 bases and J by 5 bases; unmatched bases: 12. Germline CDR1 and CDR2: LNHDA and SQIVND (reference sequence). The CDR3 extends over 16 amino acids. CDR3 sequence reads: CASSPIAGLGVDTQYF. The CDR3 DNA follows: TGTGCCAGTAGTCCGATAGCGGGACTCGGGGTAGATACGCAGTATTTT.

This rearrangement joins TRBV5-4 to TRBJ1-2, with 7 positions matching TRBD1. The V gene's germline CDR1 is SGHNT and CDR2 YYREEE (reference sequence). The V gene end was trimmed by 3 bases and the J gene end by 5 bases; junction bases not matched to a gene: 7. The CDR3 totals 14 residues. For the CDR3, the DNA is TGTGCCAGCAGCTGGGACAGAACTATGTATGGCTACACCTTC. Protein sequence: CASSWDRTMYGYTF.

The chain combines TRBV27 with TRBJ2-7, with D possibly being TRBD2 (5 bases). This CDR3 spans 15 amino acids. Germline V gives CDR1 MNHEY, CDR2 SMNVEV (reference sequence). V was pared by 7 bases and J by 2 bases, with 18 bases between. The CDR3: CASKPQGLVPYEQYF. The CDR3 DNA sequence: TGTGCCAGCAAACCTCAAGGACTGGTTCCCTACGAGCAGTACTTC.

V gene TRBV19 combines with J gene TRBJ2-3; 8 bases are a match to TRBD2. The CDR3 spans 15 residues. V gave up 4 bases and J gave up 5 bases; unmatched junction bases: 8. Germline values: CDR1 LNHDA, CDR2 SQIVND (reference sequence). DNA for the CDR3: TGTGCCAGTAGTAGTAGTAGCGGGACTGTAGATACGCAGTATTTT. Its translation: CASSSSSGTVDTQYF.

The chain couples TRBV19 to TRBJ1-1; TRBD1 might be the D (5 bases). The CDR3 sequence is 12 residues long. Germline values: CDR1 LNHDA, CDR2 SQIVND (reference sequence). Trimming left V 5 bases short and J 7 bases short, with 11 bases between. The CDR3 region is CASSWQGGEAFF. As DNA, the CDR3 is TGTGCCAGTAGTTGGCAGGGCGGTGAAGCTTTCTTT.

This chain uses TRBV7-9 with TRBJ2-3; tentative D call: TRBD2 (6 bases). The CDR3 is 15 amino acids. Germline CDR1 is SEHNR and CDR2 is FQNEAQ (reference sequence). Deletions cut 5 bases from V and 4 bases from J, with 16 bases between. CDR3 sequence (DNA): TGTGCCAGCAGCCTTAGAGCGGGCTACGCAGATACGCAGTATTTT. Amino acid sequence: CASSLRAGYADTQYF.

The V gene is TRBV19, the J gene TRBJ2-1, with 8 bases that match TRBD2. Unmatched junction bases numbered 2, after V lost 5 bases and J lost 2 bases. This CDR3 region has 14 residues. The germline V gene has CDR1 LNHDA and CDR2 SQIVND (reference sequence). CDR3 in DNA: TGTGCCAGTAGTCCGGGACTAGCCTACAATGAGCAGTTCTTC. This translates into CASSPGLAYNEQFF.

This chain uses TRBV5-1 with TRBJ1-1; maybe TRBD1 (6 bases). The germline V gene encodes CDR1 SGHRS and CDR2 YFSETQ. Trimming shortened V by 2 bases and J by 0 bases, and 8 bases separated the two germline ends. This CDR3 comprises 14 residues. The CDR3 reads CASSFGTLNTEAFF. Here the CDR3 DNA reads TGCGCCAGCAGCTTCGGGACACTGAACACTGAAGCTTTCTTT.

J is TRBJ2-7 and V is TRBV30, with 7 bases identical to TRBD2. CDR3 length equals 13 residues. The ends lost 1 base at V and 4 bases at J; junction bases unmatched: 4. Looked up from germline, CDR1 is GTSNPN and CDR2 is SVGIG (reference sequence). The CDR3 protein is CAWSAQAGYEQYF. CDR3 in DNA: TGTGCCTGGAGTGCCCAAGCGGGGTACGAGCAGTACTTC.

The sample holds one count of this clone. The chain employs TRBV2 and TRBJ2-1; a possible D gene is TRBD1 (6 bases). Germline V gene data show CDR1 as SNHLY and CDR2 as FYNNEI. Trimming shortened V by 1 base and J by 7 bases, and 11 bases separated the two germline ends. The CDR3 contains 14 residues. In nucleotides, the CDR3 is TGTGCCAGCAGTGAAGACAGGGTTATGAATGAGCAGTTCTTC. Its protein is CASSEDRVMNEQFF.

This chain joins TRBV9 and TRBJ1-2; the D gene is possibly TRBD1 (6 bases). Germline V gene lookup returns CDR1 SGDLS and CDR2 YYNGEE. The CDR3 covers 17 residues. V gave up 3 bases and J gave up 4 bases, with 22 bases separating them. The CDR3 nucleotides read TGTGCCAGCAGCGCCGGTGTCGGCGTGAACAGGGCCTATGGCTACACCTTC. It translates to CASSAGVGVNRAYGYTF.

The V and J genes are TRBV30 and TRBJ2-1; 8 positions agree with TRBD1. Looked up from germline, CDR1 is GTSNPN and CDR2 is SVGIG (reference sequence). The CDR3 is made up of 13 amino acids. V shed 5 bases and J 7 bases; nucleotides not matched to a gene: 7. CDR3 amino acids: CAWETGVGNEQFF. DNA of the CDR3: TGTGCCTGGGAGACAGGGGTAGGGAATGAGCAGTTCTTC.

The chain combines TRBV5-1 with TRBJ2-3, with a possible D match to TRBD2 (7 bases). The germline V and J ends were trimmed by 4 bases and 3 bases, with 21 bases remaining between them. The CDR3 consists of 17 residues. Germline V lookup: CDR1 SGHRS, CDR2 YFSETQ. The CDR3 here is CASSLDGGRGQTDTQYF. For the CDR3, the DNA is TGCGCCAGCAGCCTTGACGGGGGGCGAGGGCAAACAGATACGCAGTATTTT. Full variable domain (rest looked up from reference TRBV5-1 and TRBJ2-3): KAGVTQTPRYLIKTRGQQVTLSCSPISGHRSVSWYQQTPGQGLQFLFEYFSETQRNKGNFPGRFSGRQFSNSRSEMNVSTLELGDSALYLCASSLDGGRGQTDTQYFGPGTRLTVL.

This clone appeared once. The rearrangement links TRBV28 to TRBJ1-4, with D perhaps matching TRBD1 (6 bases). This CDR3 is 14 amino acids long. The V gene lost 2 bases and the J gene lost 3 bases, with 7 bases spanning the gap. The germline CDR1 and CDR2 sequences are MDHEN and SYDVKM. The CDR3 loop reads CASSLGGSNEKLFF. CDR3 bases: TGTGCCAGCAGTTTAGGGGGCTCTAATGAAAAACTGTTTTTT.